This T cell receptor beta chain came from a study of blood T cell repertoires in COVID-19. Study context: Acute-phase and convalescent COVID-19 samples originated in the United States, Italy and Spain.

Germline assignment: CDR1 MDHEN and CDR2 SYDVKM. V was pared by 5 bases and J by 9 bases, with 12 bases of the junction left unmatched. The CDR3 has 15 amino acids. Study processing details: Quantification of nucleated cells was approximated via reference gene primer amplification. Data came from immunoSEQ multiplex PCR; TCRdb stores just in-frame clones and leaves some out. Clone size and V and J calls were adopted from that table, with D and trimming inferred from the DNA. The table includes 150,000 to 200,000 clones, approximately 89% detected once. The chain joins TRBV28 to TRBJ2-1, with TRBD2 matching over 8 bases. The sample was peripheral blood. The clonotype was recovered from a woman aged 25 to 39 with acute or convalescent COVID-19. The CDR3 DNA follows: TGTGCCAGCAGTCCCATAGCGGGATCGATTAGTGAGCAGTTCTTC. As protein: CASSPIAGSISEQFF.